The T cell receptor (beta chain) under discussion was sequenced for a study of blood T cell repertoires in COVID-19. At the level of the study: COVID-19 samples collected from the United States, Italy and Spain covered acute and convalescent phases. The cDNA or gDNA used as material had been derived from T cells, B-cell-depleted T cells, or PBMCs.

Original analysis: Reference gene primer amplification gave estimated nucleated cell counts. Only in-frame clones appear in the TCRdb table, and some are missing; sequencing was by immunoSEQ multiplex PCR. V, J and clone size are taken as reported in that table, and D and trimming were inferred from the DNA itself. The profile shows more than 20,000 clones, 87% of them singletons. The CDR3 runs 16 residues. The V gene's germline CDR1 is SGHDT and CDR2 YYEEEE. V was shortened by 0 bases and J by 5 bases, with 14 bases between the two germline ends. The chain is built from TRBV5-6 and TRBJ2-2; D is perhaps TRBD1 (7 bases). The sequenced sample consisted of peripheral blood. The source of this sequence is a human donor with active COVID-19. The donor label of this sample is uncertain. CDR3 sequence: CASSLVRGAGTGELFF. The DNA of the CDR3 is TGTGCCAGCAGCTTGGTCAGGGGGGCCGGTACCGGGGAGCTGTTTTTT.